A selection of T cell receptor beta chains follows, all from one sample in a study of post-analysis software for immune sequencing data. TCRdb used MiXCR to reprocess the PCR reads, holding one entry per CDR3 protein. The table lists roughly 800,000 distinct CDR3 sequences, roughly 58% of them singletons. Material: blood. Receptors were obtained from a girl aged 5 to 17 with multiple sclerosis. Both conserved end residues are part of each CDR3. The D gene is left open where the match is weak. Rows give clone size only sometimes, using once, few, many, or a class for an expanded clone.

j_call,d_call,clone_size,v_call,cdr3_nt,cdr3_aa
TRBJ1-2,-,-,TRBV7-3,TGTGCCAGCAGCACCGGACAGCGCAACTATGGCTACACCTTC,CASSTGQRNYGYTF
TRBJ1-2,TRBD1,-,TRBV7-9,TGTGCCAGCAGCTACTTCGGACAGGCTTGGGGGGACTATGGCTACACCTTC,CASSYFGQAWGDYGYTF
TRBJ2-3,-,-,TRBV15,TGTGCCACCAGCTTGGGGACCGACACAGATACGCAGTATTTT,CATSLGTDTDTQYF
TRBJ1-2,-,-,TRBV11-2,TGTGCCAGCAGCCCGTCGTTAGGGACACGACTTAACTATGGCTACACCTTC,CASSPSLGTRLNYGYTF
TRBJ2-5,-,-,TRBV6-5,TGTGCCAGCAGCCACCTCTTTGAAGAGACCCAGTACTTC,CASSHLFEETQYF
TRBJ2-5,-,-,TRBV5-1,TGCGCCAGCAGCACGTACAATCAAGAGACCCAGTACTTC,CASSTYNQETQYF
TRBJ2-7,-,-,TRBV15,TGTGCCACCAGCAGAGGGGGGGCGGGGAACTACGAGCAGTACTTC,CATSRGGAGNYEQYF
TRBJ1-6,-,-,TRBV27,TGTGCCAGCAGATTCAACAATTCACCCCTCCACTTT,CASRFNNSPLHF
TRBJ2-5,-,few,TRBV7-9,TGTGCCAGCAGCGCTCAGGGGCAAGAGACCCAGTACTTC,CASSAQGQETQYF
TRBJ2-5,-,-,TRBV7-8,TGTGCCAGCAGCTTAGCGATCCGTCGGGGAGAGACCCAGTACTTC,CASSLAIRRGETQYF
TRBJ2-3,TRBD2,once,TRBV12-3/TRBV12-4,TGTGCCAGCAGCCAGACTAGCGGCTGGCCGGATACGCAATATTTT,CASSQTSGWPDTQYF
TRBJ1-1,TRBD1,-,TRBV20-1,TGCAGTGCTCGGACAGGGAACCGTGTTCTTGAAGCTTTCTTT,CSARTGNRVLEAFF
TRBJ2-2,-,-,TRBV3-1,TGTGCCAGCAGCCAGTCCGGAGCCGGGGAGCTGTTTTTT,CASSQSGAGELFF
TRBJ2-1,TRBD2,-,TRBV12-5,TGTGCTAGTGGTTTGGTAATGGGAGGGTTCGGTGAGCAGTTCTTC,CASGLVMGGFGEQFF